The entry that follows covers one TCR beta chain sequence. Expressed TCRB transcripts were sequenced, since all the RNA that had been isolated was reverse transcribed. TCRdb keeps only in-frame clones here, not all; method: immunoSEQ multiplex PCR. Among under 500,000 clones listed, about 30% were seen once. The source of the sample is a study of beta chain features in type 1 diabetes. Germline loops: CDR1 SGHVS, CDR2 FQNEAQ. With 5 bases clipped from V and 6 bases from J, the junction kept 6 bases outside the gene matches. The CDR3 length is 14 residues. Material for sequencing was naive CD4+ T cells from blood. The TCR was taken from a man aged 18 to 30 in good health. V and J are TRBV7-8 and TRBJ1-5, with 8 nucleotides matching TRBD1. In DNA, the CDR3 is TGTGCCAGCAGCCTGGACAGGGCGTTTCAGCCCCAGCATTTT. It encodes CASSLDRAFQPQHF.